These 10 T cell receptor beta chains were sequenced from one sample in a study of radiotherapy plus CTLA-4 blockade in lung cancer. The assay was immunoSEQ multiplex PCR, and TCRdb's table has in-frame clones only and misses some. The repertoire holds roughly 32,000 clones, with approximately 70% as singletons. Material: peripheral blood, obtained from a patient treated with radiotherapy plus ipilimumab. These receptors were obtained from a human donor with non-small cell lung cancer who had stable disease on radiotherapy plus ipilimumab.

J is TRBJ2-1 and V is TRBV27; TRBD2 matches 12 bases. Losses at the gene ends were 5 bases for V and 6 bases for J; bases not matched to a gene: 5. The CDR3 is 15 amino acids. Germline CDR1 reads MNHEY; CDR2 reads SMNVEV (reference sequence). The chain's CDR3 is CASSLLAGGFNEQFF. The CDR3 DNA is TGTGCCAGCAGTCTACTAGCGGGAGGCTTCAATGAGCAGTTCTTC.

This clone came up once. The chain couples TRBV30 to TRBJ2-5, with D possibly TRBD1 on 5 matching bases. CDR1 is GTSNPN and CDR2 is SVGIG in the germline V gene (reference sequence). V gave up 6 bases and J gave up 2 bases, with 10 bases separating them. This CDR3 is 12 amino acids long. This chain's CDR3 is CACKQGQETQYF. The DNA of the CDR3 is TGTGCCTGTAAGCAGGGACAAGAGACCCAGTACTTC. The variable domain in full, completed from reference TRBV30 and TRBJ2-5, reads SQTIHQWPATLVQPVGSPLSLECTVEGTSNPNLYWYRQAAGRGLQLLFYSVGIGQISSEVPQNLSASRPQDRQFILSSKKLLLSDSGFYLCACKQGQETQYFGPGTRLLVL.

This clone was detected only a few times. The rearrangement links TRBV18 to TRBJ2-7; D is perhaps TRBD1 (5 bases). V was pared by 4 bases and J by 0 bases, with 10 bases between. The CDR3 sequence is 14 residues long. CDR1 KGHSH and CDR2 LQKENI come from the germline V gene. CDR3 bases: TGTGCCAGCTCACTAAGGGGCGTCTCCTACGAGCAGTACTTC. Protein: CASSLRGVSYEQYF.

The rearrangement links TRBV7-9 to TRBJ1-2; D is unclear. The CDR3 sequence is 12 residues long. Germline lookup yields CDR1 SEHNR and CDR2 FQNEAQ (reference sequence). Trimming pared 3 bases from V and 6 bases from J, leaving 8 bases between. Here the CDR3 DNA reads TGTGCCAGCAGCTTGAAGGAGCATGGCTACACCTTC. The encoded protein is CASSLKEHGYTF.

This sequence joins TRBV19 and TRBJ1-1; possible D gene TRBD1, 6 bases. Per the germline V gene, CDR1 is LNHDA and CDR2 is SQIVND (reference sequence). Trimming pared 6 bases from V and 5 bases from J, leaving 19 bases between. The CDR3 is 15 amino acids. For the CDR3, the DNA is TGTGCCAGTAGAACGGTCGGGGGCGGGGGGACTGAAGCTTTCTTT. Its translation: CASRTVGGGGTEAFF.

The rearrangement uses TRBV5-4 and TRBJ1-1, with D possibly TRBD1 on 6 matching bases. The germline CDR1 and CDR2 sequences are SGHNT and YYREEE (reference sequence). V was shortened by 4 bases and J by 0 bases, with 10 bases between the two germline ends. The CDR3 runs to 14 residues. CDR3 in DNA: TGTGCCAGCAGCCCCCAGGGGTTGAACACTGAAGCTTTCTTT. This encodes CASSPQGLNTEAFF.

There are a few counts of this clone. CDR3 nucleotides: TGTGCCAGCAGTTTGGGACAGTCCAACTCGGCCCAGCATTTT. It specifies CASSLGQSNSAQHF. The chain couples TRBV6-6 to TRBJ1-5; 7 bases match TRBD1. The CDR3 covers 14 residues. The trim removed 4 bases at V and 11 bases at J, leaving 11 bases unmatched. Germline V gives CDR1 MNHNY, CDR2 SVGAGI (reference sequence).

The chain combines TRBV14 with TRBJ2-7, with 7 nucleotides matching TRBD2. The CDR3 is 17 residues long. The germline V gene encodes CDR1 SGHDN and CDR2 FVKESK. With V trimmed by 4 bases and J by 2 bases, 14 bases remained unmatched. CDR3 region: CASSPSRSLAKPYEQYF. CDR3 nucleotide sequence: TGTGCCAGCAGCCCCTCGCGGTCACTAGCGAAACCCTACGAGCAGTACTTC.

The chain joins TRBV14 to TRBJ1-1, with 7 bases fitting TRBD1. V lost 2 bases to trimming and J lost 3 bases; unmatched junction nucleotides: 6. There are 15 residues in the CDR3. Germline-derived CDR1 and CDR2 are SGHDN and FVKESK. Here the CDR3 reads CASSQLDRKDTEAFF. The CDR3, as DNA: TGTGCCAGCAGCCAATTGGACAGGAAGGACACTGAAGCTTTCTTT.

This clone was seen only a few times. V and J are TRBV4-3 and TRBJ2-5; 7 bases are a match to TRBD2. The CDR3 consists of 16 residues. Germline V gene sequence: CDR1 LGHNA, CDR2 YSLEER. Germline trimming cut 4 bases from V and 2 bases from J; bases unmatched to any gene: 10. For the CDR3, the DNA is TGCGCCAGCAGCCCAGTGGGCGGGGGAAGACAAGAGACCCAGTACTTC. It specifies CASSPVGGGRQETQYF.